Shown below are 2 T cell receptor beta chains from a single sample sequenced in a study of T cells in Graves' hyperthyroidism and ophthalmopathy. It was RNA transcripts that yielded the amplified TCR beta CDR3 regions. A set of HTBI primers served as the primers for a first-round RT-PCR of the TCR CDR3. Via MiXCR, TCRdb re-called the multiplex PCR reads, giving one row per CDR3 protein. In the table there are hundreds of thousands of distinct CDR3 sequences, roughly 13% of which are singletons. Sequenced material: blood. These receptors were taken from a young woman with Graves' hyperthyroidism that later progressed to Graves' ophthalmopathy.

V and J are TRBV19 and TRBJ1-3; 10 bases are shared with TRBD1. After removal of 8 bases from V and 2 bases from J, the junction contained 3 bases not matched to a gene. Germline assignment: CDR1 LNHDA and CDR2 SQIVND (reference sequence). This CDR3 comprises 14 residues. CDR3 in amino acids: CASSGTGAGNTIYF. In DNA, the CDR3 is TGTGCCAGTTCCGGGACAGGGGCTGGAAACACCATATATTTT.

This clonotype was seen at least ten times. The chain links TRBV20-1 to TRBJ2-5; D not resolved. Germline V gives CDR1 DFQATT, CDR2 SNEGSKA (reference sequence). V shed 7 bases and J shed 4 bases, with 7 bases lying between them. This CDR3 comprises 10 residues. The CDR3 region has the DNA TGCAGTGTTTCCCCAGAGACCCAGTACTTC. Its translation: CSVSPETQYF.